This TCR beta chain originates from a study of T cells expressing NK-cell markers. TCRdb processed the 5' RACE reads again and assigns one entry to each CDR3 protein, with no DNA. The sample's table shows 350,000 to 500,000 distinct CDR3 sequences. With regard to this clonotype: No antigen is known for it.

The CDR3 consists of 16 residues. Whole-study findings and limits: The CD3+CD56-NKG2C+ fraction of a few donors was also led by these clonotypes.

This receptor was identified in a woman aged 18-69 years in good health. The sequenced sample was blood T cells: a sorted CD56 or NKG2C T cell subset, CD4+ or CD8+ T cells, or bulk PBMC T cells (not recorded which). V and J are TRBV12-3 or TRBV12-4 and TRBJ1-2; the TCRdb call, TRBD1, lacks DNA for checking. The CDR3 here is CASSPPAGKGGYGYTF.